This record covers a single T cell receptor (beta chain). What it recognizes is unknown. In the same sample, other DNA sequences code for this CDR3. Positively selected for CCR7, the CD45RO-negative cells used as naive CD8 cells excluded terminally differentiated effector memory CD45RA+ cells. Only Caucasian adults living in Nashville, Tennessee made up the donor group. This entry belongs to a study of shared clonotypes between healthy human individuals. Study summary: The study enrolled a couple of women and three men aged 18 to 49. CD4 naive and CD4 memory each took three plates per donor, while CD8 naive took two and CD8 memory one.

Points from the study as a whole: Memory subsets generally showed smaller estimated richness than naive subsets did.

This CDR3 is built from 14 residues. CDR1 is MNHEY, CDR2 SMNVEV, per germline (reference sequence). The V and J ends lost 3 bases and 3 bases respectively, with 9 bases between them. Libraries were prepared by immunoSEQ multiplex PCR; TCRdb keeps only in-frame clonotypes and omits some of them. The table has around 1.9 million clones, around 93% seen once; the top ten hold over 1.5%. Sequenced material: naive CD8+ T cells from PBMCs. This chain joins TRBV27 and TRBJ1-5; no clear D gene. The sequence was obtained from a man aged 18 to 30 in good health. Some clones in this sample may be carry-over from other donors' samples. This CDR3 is CASSFLGSNQPQHF. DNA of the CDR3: TGTGCCAGCAGTTTTTTAGGTTCCAATCAGCCCCAGCATTTT.